The 15 T cell receptor beta chains presented below share a single source sample, sequenced in a study of cytomegalovirus exposure and HLA in healthy donors. PCR was performed using 60 Vbeta and 13 Jbeta primers. TCRdb keeps only in-frame clones here, not all; method: immunoSEQ multiplex PCR. The sample has about 43,000 clones, around 62% seen once. The sequenced sample consisted of PBMCs. These receptors all come from a human donor in good health.

The CDR3 nucleotides read TGCGCCAGCAGCTTGGGACAGGGTTGGTATGGCTACACCTTC. This codes for CASSLGQGWYGYTF. The chain couples TRBV5-1 to TRBJ1-2; 7 nucleotides match TRBD1. CDR3 length: 14 amino acids. V lost 0 bases and J lost 5; bases outside the gene matches: 4. CDR1 is SGHRS and CDR2 is YFSETQ in the germline V gene.

The table lists this clone with a count of one. V and J are TRBV5-4 and TRBJ2-7; TRBD1 aligns across 12 bases. Germline trimming cut 4 bases from V and 6 bases from J; bases unmatched to any gene: 8. Germline values: CDR1 SGHNT, CDR2 YYREEE (reference sequence). The CDR3 is made up of 15 amino acids. As DNA, the CDR3 is TGTGCCAGCAGCGGGGGGGACAGGGGGCTTCCCGAGCAGTACTTC. Encoded protein: CASSGGDRGLPEQYF.

V is TRBV30 and J is TRBJ2-7; 10 bases line up with TRBD1. CDR1 GTSNPN and CDR2 SVGIG come from the germline V gene (reference sequence). The J segment lost 5 bases and the V segment lost 1 base, leaving 2 bases of the junction unmatched. This CDR3 is 13 amino acids long. The CDR3 DNA reads TGTGCCTGGAGTGCCGGGACAGGGGACGAGCAGTACTTC. This translates into CAWSAGTGDEQYF.

The chain couples TRBV28 to TRBJ2-4, with 9 bases identical to TRBD2. This CDR3 has 16 residues. Germline assignment: CDR1 MDHEN and CDR2 SYDVKM. J gave up 5 bases and V 5 bases, and 10 bases lay outside the gene matches. CDR3 nucleotide sequence: TGTGCCAGCAGTCTCCAGGGTAGCGGGGGCCAAAACATTCAGTACTTC. Protein product: CASSLQGSGGQNIQYF.

This clone was found once. The chain employs TRBV18 and TRBJ1-1, with 7 bases lining up with TRBD1. J was trimmed by 0 bases and V by 3 bases; bases with no gene match: 4. CDR1 KGHSH and CDR2 LQKENI come from the germline V gene. The CDR3 has 15 amino acids. CDR3 sequence reads: CASSPTRGLNTEAFF. DNA for the CDR3: TGTGCCAGCTCACCGACAAGGGGGCTGAACACTGAAGCTTTCTTT.

This clone was seen only a few times. The V gene is TRBV18, the J gene TRBJ1-5, with TRBD1 matching over 9 bases. Germline CDR1 and CDR2: KGHSH and LQKENI. CDR3 length: 13 residues. V gave up 4 bases and J gave up 7 bases; unmatched junction bases: 2. This chain's CDR3 is CASSRDRDQPQHF. CDR3 coding DNA: TGTGCCAGCTCACGGGACAGGGACCAGCCCCAGCATTTT.

This sequence joins TRBV28 and TRBJ2-5; 7 bases match TRBD1. V was pared by 6 bases and J by 4 bases, with 8 bases of the junction left unmatched. The CDR3 runs 14 residues. Germline V lookup: CDR1 MDHEN, CDR2 SYDVKM. CDR3 nucleotides: TGTGCCAGCAGGGAGCGACAGGGACGAGAGACCCAGTACTTC. It encodes CASRERQGRETQYF.

This clone is medium-sized. This rearrangement joins TRBV7-6 to TRBJ2-4, with 11 bases that match TRBD1. Trimming took 5 bases from V and 7 from J; bases not matched to a gene: 4. The CDR3 consists of 14 residues. The V gene's germline CDR1 is SGHVS and CDR2 FNYEAQ. The CDR3 bases are TGTGCCAGCAGCCCCGGGACAGGGGGGAACATTCAGTACTTC. Translated: CASSPGTGGNIQYF. Together with reference TRBV7-6 and TRBJ2-4, the CDR3 gives the full variable domain: GAGVSQSPRYKVTKRGQDVALRCDPISGHVSLYWYRQALGQGPEFLTYFNYEAQQDKSGLPNDRFSAERPEGSISTLTIQRTEQRDSAMYRCASSPGTGGNIQYFGAGTRLSVL.

J is TRBJ2-7 and V is TRBV28; weak D call: TRBD2 (6 bases). The CDR3 has 14 residues. The germline V gene encodes CDR1 MDHEN and CDR2 SYDVKM. V lost 5 bases and J lost 2, with 13 bases in between. The CDR3 region is CASSPDKRAYEQYF. CDR3 DNA sequence: TGTGCCAGCAGTCCGGATAAGCGGGCCTACGAGCAGTACTTC.

V gene TRBV2 combines with J gene TRBJ1-5; a weak D match, TRBD1 (6 bases). The germline CDR1 and CDR2 sequences are SNHLY and FYNNEI. The length of the CDR3 is 14 residues. V was trimmed by 7 bases and J by 11 bases, leaving 21 bases between them. The CDR3 nucleotides are TGTGCCAGCACCCCAGACAGGACAATCAGCACCCAGCATTTT. Translating it yields CASTPDRTISTQHF.

The gene calls are TRBV20-1 and TRBJ2-1; D remains unclear. CDR1 is DFQATT, CDR2 SNEGSKA, per germline (reference sequence). The CDR3 spans 11 residues. The V and J ends lost 6 bases and 5 bases respectively, with 8 bases between them. The CDR3 sequence is CSAGPDNEQFF. The CDR3 nucleotides are TGCAGTGCCGGTCCGGACAATGAGCAGTTCTTC.

This rearrangement joins TRBV5-1 to TRBJ2-5; perhaps TRBD2 as D (6 bases). V gave up 6 bases and J gave up 5 bases, with 17 bases separating them. Germline V gene lookup returns CDR1 SGHRS and CDR2 YFSETQ. This CDR3 region has 14 residues. CDR3 DNA sequence: TGCGCCAGCACCCAAGTAGGGGCGGGGGAGACCCAGTACTTC. It translates to CASTQVGAGETQYF. Full variable domain (missing parts from reference TRBV5-1 and TRBJ2-5): KAGVTQTPRYLIKTRGQQVTLSCSPISGHRSVSWYQQTPGQGLQFLFEYFSETQRNKGNFPGRFSGRQFSNSRSEMNVSTLELGDSALYLCASTQVGAGETQYFGPGTRLLVL.

V is TRBV25-1 and J is TRBJ2-3; 8 bases fit TRBD1. CDR3 length: 15 amino acids. The J segment lost 4 bases and the V segment lost 7 bases, leaving 10 bases of the junction unmatched. Germline V lookup: CDR1 MGHDK, CDR2 SYGVNS. The CDR3 nucleotides read TGTGCCAGCACCCCGAGGGCAGGGGGCGCAGATACGCAGTATTTT. Translation: CASTPRAGGADTQYF.

This clone was counted between two and nine times. V usage is TRBV5-6 and J usage is TRBJ2-1; 13 nucleotides match TRBD2. CDR1 is SGHDT and CDR2 is YYEEEE in the germline V gene. V dropped 1 base and J dropped 6; count of bases not matched to a gene: 1. The CDR3 totals 15 residues. CDR3 amino acids: CASSLTSGGANEQFF. The CDR3 DNA is TGTGCCAGCAGCTTGACTAGCGGGGGGGCCAATGAGCAGTTCTTC.

The chain links TRBV28 to TRBJ1-5, with D maybe TRBD1 (5 bases). The ends were cut back, 7 bases at V and 6 bases at J, with 13 bases in the middle. The CDR3 has 13 amino acids. Germline V gives CDR1 MDHEN, CDR2 SYDVKM. The CDR3 spells CASKLTGGQPQHF. CDR3 in DNA: TGTGCCAGCAAGCTCACCGGGGGTCAGCCCCAGCATTTT. Drawing the rest from reference TRBV28 and TRBJ1-5, the complete variable domain is DVKVTQSSRYLVKRTGEKVFLECVQDMDHENMFWYRQDPGLGLRLIYFSYDVKMKEKGDIPEGYSVSREKKERFSLILESASTNQTSMYLCASKLTGGQPQHFGDGTRLSIL.